The TCR beta chain under discussion was sequenced for a study of PD-1 blockade in classical Hodgkin lymphoma (TCRdb year 2020). In the study overall: Nivolumab dosing was 3 mg/kg intravenously every 2 weeks, continuing until either disease progression or unacceptable toxicity. A peripheral blood immune signature of response to PD-1 blockade in classical Hodgkin lymphoma was defined using TCR beta sequencing and CyTOF. Broader findings and caveats from the paper: Newly diagnosed patients were reported to have lower baseline TCR diversity than healthy donors, and relapsed/refractory patients were reported to have lower baseline TCR diversity still. Patients starting nivolumab less than 1 year after ASCT had lower diversity and were excluded from later analyses to avoid confounding by immune reconstitution. Trial patients achieving complete response had baseline diversity similar to newly diagnosed patients, whereas partial responders and progressors had significantly lower diversity. CD4+ but not CD8+ TCR diversity rose significantly by C4D1 (p=0.0027 vs p=0.16), most apparent in complete responders (p=0.02). The study covered only a single clinical trial cohort, and the causes of the repertoire differences, possibly disease activity or prior therapy, were still not defined.

Read against the paper, the sample's time point label means: cycle 4 day 1 (C4D1), after 6 weeks of nivolumab. Relapse after autologous stem cell transplantation had occurred in all trial patients, and cohorts A, B and C were distinguished by prior brentuximab vedotin exposure. The trial cohort comprised more than 55 patients with relapsed/refractory classical Hodgkin lymphoma whose best overall responses were complete response, partial response or progressive disease. Trial patients were treated with single-agent nivolumab in the multi-cohort phase II CheckMate 205 trial. An independent review committee assessed best overall response by applying the 2007 International Working Group response criteria. Trial PBMCs were obtained immediately prior to nivolumab initiation (C1D1) and on therapy at cycle 2 day 1 and cycle 4 day 1. Peripheral blood was collected in 8 mL Vacutainer Cell Preparation Tubes, from which PBMCs were isolated by centrifugation and then cryopreserved.

In regard to this clone: Its cognate antigen has yet to be identified. No quality values exist for individual bases; no much larger clone is one base distant.

Genomic DNA was isolated using the Qiagen DNeasy kit from unsorted PBMCs as well as from negatively selected CD4+ and CD8+ fractions. Using primers that anneal to V and J segments, immunoSEQ multiplex PCR amplified the TCR beta CDR3 regions. A synthetic immune receptor repertoire was used to minimize amplification bias, and any remaining bias was removed computationally after sequencing. On the study's bioinformatics: Custom Python scripts were used to quantify repertoire diversity as the Shannon entropy index. Unsorted, CD4+ and CD8+ repertoires were examined separately, except in combined analyses, for which CD4+ and CD8+ sequences were merged in silico. Clonal expansion was defined as at least a 2-fold frequency increase after treatment relative to C1D1, with a pseudocount of 0.5 for undetected baseline clones. Singleton clones were defined as clones with 0 or 1 copy at C1D1, and non-singleton clones were defined as clones with 2 or more copies. By matching protein sequences in sorted samples from the same patient, clones expanded in unsorted samples were annotated as CD4+, CD8+ or unknown. Diversity changes from C1D1 to C4D1 were tested in paired samples using Wilcoxon tests. Drawn from immuneACCESS, this table holds only the in-frame rearrangements with V and J called that TCRdb kept. Clones are partly lost; checked studies trace under half to an unresolved V gene and leave the rest unexplained. The D gene and trimming were derived from the DNA, and the V and J assignments and clone size from that table. Present in this sample are about 49,000 clones, around 91% of which were seen just once. The ten top clones hold more than 11% of the sample.

V gives up 0 bases and J gives up 6 bases, and the segment between their germline ends measures 12 bases. From the germline V gene, CDR1 is SGDLS and CDR2 is YYNGEE. Reading from cysteine to phenylalanine, the CDR3 counts 14 amino acids. Only the CDR3 DNA stays, 42 bases, in frame from base 1. The sequencing here drew on peripheral blood mononuclear cells (PBMCs), taken before the fourth cycle of nivolumab. The chain couples TRBV9 to TRBJ2-5; the D gene is possibly TRBD2, with 6 bases matching. The origin of this receptor is a human donor with classical Hodgkin lymphoma. The CDR3 reads CASSVDAGRQTQYF. The DNA is as follows: TGTGCCAGCAGCGTAGACGCAGGGAGGCAGACCCAGTACTTC.